Listed here are 24 T cell receptor beta chains from one sample, sequenced in a study of blood T cell repertoires in COVID-19. Profiled with immunoSEQ multiplex PCR; TCRdb holds only in-frame clones, not every one. The data contain approximately 100,000 clones, roughly 82% of them singletons. The sample comprised peripheral blood. The source is a human donor in a cohort sampled during active COVID-19.

The J gene is TRBJ2-1, the V gene TRBV9; 8 positions agree with TRBD2. Germline CDR1 SGDLS, CDR2 YYNGEE. V lost 0 bases and J lost 7; bases outside the gene matches: 6. There are 15 residues in the CDR3. Here the CDR3 reads CASSVEGSGDNEQFF. In DNA form, the CDR3 reads TGTGCCAGCAGCGTAGAAGGTAGCGGGGATAATGAGCAGTTCTTC.

Worth noting for this clone: As the CDR3 is not closed by the conserved phenylalanine or tryptophan, this likely results from a read error. The DNA is left out, because the CDR3 cannot be placed on it with certainty; the CDR3 is given as TCRdb lists it. The rearrangement joins TRBV6-5 to TRBJ2-7; the DNA was not used to check the table's D call, TRBD1. Germline assignment: CDR1 MNHEY and CDR2 SVGAGI. The CDR3 adds up to 13 amino acids, both ends counted. CDR3 sequence reads: CASSYHSPGQLLG.

V and J are TRBV3-1 (or the pseudogene TRBV3-2) and TRBJ2-7, with TRBD2 matching over 10 bases. CDR3 length equals 17 residues. Germline V gives CDR1 LGHDT, CDR2 YNNKEL (reference sequence). With V trimmed by 2 bases and J by 0 bases, 7 bases remained unmatched. CDR3 sequence: CASSQRTSGVFSYEQYF. CDR3 bases: TGTGCCAGCAGCCAAAGAACTAGCGGGGTGTTCTCCTACGAGCAGTACTTC.

Concerning this clone itself: Other DNA sequences within the sample encode an identical CDR3. The chain combines TRBV9 with TRBJ2-2; 12 bases line up with TRBD1. V shed 0 bases and J 3 bases; nucleotides not matched to a gene: 6. Germline loops: CDR1 SGDLS, CDR2 YYNGEE. This CDR3 is 18 amino acids long. The CDR3 DNA sequence: TGTGCCAGCAGCGTAGCTCCCGGGACAGGGGGCGACACCGGGGAGCTGTTTTTT. This encodes CASSVAPGTGGDTGELFF.

This chain links TRBV10-3 with TRBJ2-7, with 9 bases that match TRBD2. With V trimmed by 3 bases and J by 3 bases, 12 bases remained unmatched. There are 17 residues in the CDR3. Per germline, CDR1 ENHRY and CDR2 SYGVKD. CDR3 protein: CAISDKAGGRAFYEQYF. CDR3 DNA sequence: TGTGCCATCAGTGATAAAGCTGGCGGGAGGGCCTTCTACGAGCAGTACTTC.

The table lists this clone with a count of one. The chain recombines TRBV27 with TRBJ2-1, with a possible D match to TRBD2 (5 bases). Germline V CDR1 and CDR2: MNHEY, SMNVEV (reference sequence). The V gene lost 5 bases and the J gene lost 5 bases, with 10 bases spanning the gap. CDR3 length: 13 amino acids. The CDR3 nucleotides read TGTGCCAGCAGTATAGGGAGAAACAATGAGCAGTTCTTC. Residues: CASSIGRNNEQFF.

This rearrangement joins TRBV7-2 to TRBJ2-1; a weak D match, TRBD2 (5 bases). V was clipped by 4 bases and J by 6 bases, with 25 bases between them. Germline V lookup: CDR1 SGHTA, CDR2 FQGNSA. The CDR3 has 18 amino acids. The DNA of the CDR3 is TGTGCCAGCAGCTCCCGGTCAGCGGAGACATGGCCGAGCAATGAGCAGTTCTTC. This encodes CASSSRSAETWPSNEQFF.

This clone is a singleton in its sample. The CDR3 here is CASSFGGVGNTQYF. The CDR3 DNA reads as TGTGCCAGCAGCTTTGGGGGGGTCGGAAATACGCAGTATTTT. The rearrangement joins TRBV5-4 to TRBJ2-3; 7 positions match TRBD2. Germline lookup yields CDR1 SGHNT and CDR2 YYREEE (reference sequence). The CDR3 consists of 14 residues. The ends lost 2 bases at V and 7 bases at J; junction bases unmatched: 7.

The chain recombines TRBV24-1 with TRBJ2-1, with D maybe TRBD1 (5 bases). The CDR3 runs to 13 residues. Trimming took 6 bases from V and 5 from J, leaving 10 bases between them. Germline assignment: CDR1 KGHDR and CDR2 SFDVKD. Here the CDR3 reads CATSPRQNNEQFF. The CDR3 nucleotides are TGTGCCACCAGTCCCCGACAGAACAATGAGCAGTTCTTC.

The genes are TRBV9 and TRBJ2-1; D might be TRBD2 (6 bases). V dropped 0 bases and J dropped 2 bases, with 9 bases sitting between them. Germline CDR1 SGDLS, CDR2 YYNGEE. CDR3 size: 15 residues. In nucleotides, the CDR3 is TGTGCCAGCAGCGTAGCCGCGGGAACCTACAATGAGCAGTTCTTC. This encodes CASSVAAGTYNEQFF.

The sample holds a few counts of this clone. The rearrangement links TRBV5-6 to TRBJ2-3, with 10 bases aligning to TRBD1. Germline CDR1 SGHDT, CDR2 YYEEEE. V shed 0 bases, J shed 3 bases, and the junction held 4 bases outside the gene matches. The CDR3 is 16 amino acids. CDR3 nucleotides: TGTGCCAGCAGCTTGGGACAGGGGGCGGGGACAGATACGCAGTATTTT. Encoded protein: CASSLGQGAGTDTQYF. Full variable domain (outside the CDR3, taken from reference TRBV5-6 and TRBJ2-3): DAGVTQSPTHLIKTRGQQVTLRCSPKSGHDTVSWYQQALGQGPQFIFQYYEEEERQRGNFPDRFSGHQFPNYSSELNVNALLLGDSALYLCASSLGQGAGTDTQYFGPGTRLTVL.

This clone appeared a few times. This sequence joins TRBV7-9 and TRBJ2-3; D gene ambiguous. CDR1 is SEHNR, CDR2 FQNEAQ, per germline (reference sequence). The CDR3 runs 14 residues. V was shortened by 1 base and J by 5 bases, with 10 bases between the two germline ends. This chain's CDR3 is CASSLEQPRDTQYF. For the CDR3, the DNA is TGTGCCAGCAGCTTAGAACAACCCCGAGATACGCAGTATTTT.

This sequence joins TRBV27 and TRBJ1-2, with D maybe TRBD1 (5 bases). The V end lost 6 bases, the J end lost 0 bases, and 14 bases lay between the germline ends. The CDR3 contains 15 residues. Germline values: CDR1 MNHEY, CDR2 SMNVEV (reference sequence). CDR3: CASRRGAGTNYGYTF. The CDR3 coding sequence is TGTGCCAGCAGACGCGGGGCAGGAACTAACTATGGCTACACCTTC.

The rearrangement joins TRBV6-2 or TRBV6-3 to TRBJ2-1; 11 positions agree with TRBD2. Germline lookup yields CDR1 MNHEY and CDR2 SVGEGT. The length of the CDR3 is 14 residues. J lost 11 bases, V lost 2 bases, and 5 bases had no gene match. The CDR3 protein is CASSYGLAGGKQFF. CDR3 coding DNA: TGTGCCAGCAGTTACGGTTTAGCGGGGGGGAAGCAGTTCTTC.

V usage is TRBV5-4 and J usage is TRBJ1-6; possible D gene TRBD1, 6 bases. Germline CDR1 reads SGHNT; CDR2 reads YYREEE (reference sequence). V lost 6 bases to trimming and J lost 10 bases, with 17 bases between them. The CDR3 is 14 residues long. The CDR3 here is CASTTGTLGSPLHF. Here the CDR3 DNA reads TGTGCCAGCACCACCGGGACATTAGGATCACCCCTCCACTTT.

J is TRBJ2-1 and V is TRBV27, with D possibly being TRBD1 (5 bases). V was shortened by 6 bases and J by 7 bases, with 19 bases between the two germline ends. CDR1 and CDR2 (germline): MNHEY, SMNVEV (reference sequence). This CDR3 contains 15 residues. The CDR3 protein is CASSLTALVGNEQFF. The CDR3, as DNA: TGTGCCAGCAGCCTGACAGCTCTAGTGGGTAATGAGCAGTTCTTC.

The J gene is TRBJ2-7, the V gene TRBV2, with TRBD1 identical over 8 bases. V trimming: 7 bases; J trimming: 6 bases; junction bases outside the gene matches: 5. The CDR3 has 12 residues. The germline V gene has CDR1 SNHLY and CDR2 FYNNEI. CDR3 residues: CASKETGVEQYF. CDR3 sequence (DNA): TGTGCCAGCAAGGAGACAGGGGTCGAGCAGTACTTC.

This clone has just a few counts. The genes are TRBV9 and TRBJ1-5; possibly TRBD1 for D (6 bases). In germline, CDR1 is SGDLS, CDR2 YYNGEE. The CDR3 consists of 14 residues. The V gene lost 2 bases and the J gene lost 1 base, with 7 bases spanning the gap. The CDR3 DNA is TGTGCCAGCAGCGTCCAGGGGAGCAATCAGCCCCAGCATTTT. Its translation: CASSVQGSNQPQHF.

This rearrangement joins TRBV28 to TRBJ1-2; TRBD1 might be the D (5 bases). The CDR3 contains 16 residues. Trimming left V 6 bases short and J 6 bases short, with 23 bases between. Per the germline V gene, CDR1 is MDHEN and CDR2 is SYDVKM. CDR3 in amino acids: CASSRTLAGYSDGYTF. The CDR3 nucleotides read TGTGCCAGCAGCCGGACCTTGGCAGGGTATTCGGATGGCTACACCTTC.

CDR3 loop: CATSATSGISRAYNEQFF. The CDR3 DNA follows: TGTGCCACCAGTGCTACTAGCGGGATTTCGCGGGCCTACAATGAGCAGTTCTTC. This rearrangement joins TRBV24-1 to TRBJ2-1, with 10 bases aligning to TRBD2. Germline V gene lookup returns CDR1 KGHDR and CDR2 SFDVKD. The CDR3 contains 18 residues. Trimming at V came to 5 bases and at J to 2 bases, leaving 11 bases not matched to a gene.

This chain links TRBV19 with TRBJ1-5; D is uncertain. This CDR3 is built from 16 residues. The V gene's germline CDR1 is LNHDA and CDR2 SQIVND (reference sequence). V lost 6 bases and J 1 base, leaving 16 bases between the germline ends. CDR3: CASRRAGSRSNQPQHF. Here the CDR3 DNA reads TGTGCCAGTAGGCGGGCCGGGTCGAGGAGCAATCAGCCCCAGCATTTT.

The J gene is TRBJ2-7, the V gene TRBV6-5, with D perhaps matching TRBD1 (5 bases). The V and J ends lost 6 bases and 2 bases respectively, with 8 bases between them. Germline V gives CDR1 MNHEY, CDR2 SVGAGI. The CDR3 has 12 residues. The CDR3 sequence is CASRKGPYEQYF. The CDR3 bases are TGTGCCAGCAGGAAGGGGCCCTACGAGCAGTACTTC.

The chain links TRBV12-3 or TRBV12-4 to TRBJ2-7; D is unclear. The CDR3 is 13 amino acids. Trimming removed 3 bases from V and 3 bases from J, with 9 bases in between. CDR3 region: CASSLQENYEQYF. The CDR3 DNA reads TGTGCCAGCAGTTTGCAAGAGAACTACGAGCAGTACTTC.

As concerns this clone: The sample carries other DNA sequences with the same CDR3. V is TRBV9 and J is TRBJ2-5, with D tentatively TRBD1 (7 bases). This CDR3 comprises 14 residues. Germline V gene lookup returns CDR1 SGDLS and CDR2 YYNGEE. V lost 4 bases and J 5 bases, leaving 15 bases between the germline ends. CDR3 loop: CASSPRDRRETQYF. The CDR3 DNA follows: TGTGCCAGCAGCCCGCGGGACAGACGGGAGACCCAGTACTTC. The variable domain in full, completed from reference TRBV9 and TRBJ2-5, reads DSGVTQTPKHLITATGQRVTLRCSPRSGDLSVYWYQQSLDQGLQFLIQYYNGEERAKGNILERFSAQQFPDLHSELNLSSLELGDSALYFCASSPRDRRETQYFGPGTRLLVL.